This T cell receptor beta chain was recorded in a study of shared clonotypes between healthy human individuals. Findings of the study overall: The study found lower generation probabilities in non-shared clonotypes than in those shared by all four donors. Among donors, the sharing of clonotypes was expected to be influenced by sequencing depth.

Profiling relied on immunoSEQ multiplex PCR, and the TCRdb table lists in-frame clones only, not all of them. The sample has 2 million to 2.5 million clones, less than 95% seen once. In its sample, this clone was seen once. Its target is not known. Sequenced: naive CD4+ T cells from PBMCs. Subset given: CD45RA+ positively selected. The TCR was taken from a man aged 18 to 29 in good health. Some clones in this sample may be carry-over from other donors' samples.

The CDR3 bases are TGTGCCAGCTCAGGGACAGACTACAATCAGCCCCAGCATTTT. It specifies CASSGTDYNQPQHF. The chain employs TRBV18 and TRBJ1-5; 7 bases align to TRBD1. Germline V CDR1 and CDR2: KGHSH, LQKENI. V lost 5 bases, J lost 3 bases, and 4 bases stayed unmatched. CDR3 length: 14 residues.